This T cell receptor beta chain stems from a study of T cell repertoires in cytomegalovirus infection (dated by TCRdb to between 2018 and 2021). About the study as a whole: Donor HLA type was relevant to the analysis, because carriage of CMV infection together with the matching HLA type was indicated by public TCR beta signatures.

TCRdb shows the sequencer as Illumina HiSeq 1500. TCRdb reran the public reads through fastp at Q25 and MiXCR, keeping productive beta chains. Duplicate CDR3 protein sequences are folded into a single record with the most common DNA and genes. This sample holds fewer than 300,000 distinct CDR3 sequences; 20% to 30% were observed only once. The biggest ten clones account for more than 11% of the sample. At least ten counts were recorded for this clonotype. Its target antigen remains unknown. No qualities accompany the bases; no much larger clone lies one base away. The CDR3 covers 14 residues, taking in both the cysteine and the phenylalanine. Of all the DNA, just the CDR3 is kept, 42 bases in frame from base 1. V is pared back by 5 bases and J by 1 base, with 11 bases lying between the germline termini. Per the germline V gene (reference sequence), SEHNR is the CDR1 and FQNEAQ is the CDR2. What the authors observed across the whole study: In both this cohort and an independent cohort of 352 donors, the cumulative frequency of public TCR beta family members distinguished carriers of CMV infection plus the relevant HLA type. The ex vivo response was dominated by HLA-C-restricted CMV-specific TCR beta clonotypes, which also provided the single most frequent clonotype in two of eight donors.

The specimen was PBMCs. Recombination linked TRBV7-9 to TRBJ2-5; the D region may be TRBD1 or TRBD2, each matching 5 bases equally. This clonotype was sampled from a human donor in good health (CMV status not recorded). Some clones in this sample may be carry-over from other donors' samples. The CDR3 is CASSHRGAQETQYF. The nucleotides are TGTGCCAGCAGCCATCGAGGGGCCCAAGAGACCCAGTACTTC.